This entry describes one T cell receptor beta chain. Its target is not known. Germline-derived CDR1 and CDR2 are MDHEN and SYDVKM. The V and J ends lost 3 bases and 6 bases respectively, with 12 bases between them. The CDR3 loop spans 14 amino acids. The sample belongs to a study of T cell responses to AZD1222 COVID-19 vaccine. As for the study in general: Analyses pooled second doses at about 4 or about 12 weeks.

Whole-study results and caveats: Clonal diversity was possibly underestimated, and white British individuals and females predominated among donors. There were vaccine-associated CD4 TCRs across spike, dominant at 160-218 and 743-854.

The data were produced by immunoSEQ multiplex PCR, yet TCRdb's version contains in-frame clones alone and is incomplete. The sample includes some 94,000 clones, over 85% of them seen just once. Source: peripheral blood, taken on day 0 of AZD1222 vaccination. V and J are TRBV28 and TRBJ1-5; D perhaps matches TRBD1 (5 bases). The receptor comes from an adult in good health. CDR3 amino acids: CASSFPGLIQPQHF. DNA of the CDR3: TGTGCCAGCAGTTTCCCGGGACTCATTCAGCCCCAGCATTTT.